The entry that follows covers one T cell receptor (beta chain) sequence. Antigen specificity is unknown. Other nucleotide sequences from this sample produce the same CDR3. Looked up from germline, CDR1 is MDHEN and CDR2 is SYDVKM. Trimming removed 1 base from V and 7 bases from J; junction bases left unmatched: 12. This CDR3 has 17 residues. Data came from immunoSEQ multiplex PCR; TCRdb stores just in-frame clones and leaves some out. The sample yields just under 350,000 clones, about 73% seen once. The data are from a study of shared clonotypes between healthy human individuals. About the research overall: A donor's plate count was three for CD4 naive and three for CD4 memory; CD8 naive had two and CD8 memory one. Whole-study results and caveats: Donor scarcity curtailed the genetic and exposure-history diversity represented herein.

A CD45RA-negative memory subset and a CD45RA+ naive subset were separated from the CD4+ cells. The sequenced material came from memory CD4+ T cells sorted from blood. Stated subset: CD45RA-negative fraction. This TCR derives from a man aged 25-45 years in good health. The chain couples TRBV28 to TRBJ1-5; 8 bases fit TRBD1. CDR3 residues: CASSLSPDRGRGQPQHF. CDR3 nucleotide sequence: TGTGCCAGCAGTTTATCCCCCGACAGGGGTAGGGGCCAGCCCCAGCATTTT.